The sequence of this T cell receptor beta chain was determined in a study of immune evolution from preneoplasia to lung adenocarcinoma. Regarding the study as a whole: Later-stage lesions seemingly showed higher T cell density and diversity than normal lung. Normal lung had the highest top T cell clone frequencies.

This clone has just one count. Its antigen is not known. Measured with immunoSEQ multiplex PCR; TCRdb has only the in-frame clones, and not every one. The sample carries over 6,500 clones, approximately 78% recorded once. Patient tissue came from resections in Japan or China, 2014–2017. Germline-derived CDR1 and CDR2 are SQVTM and ANQGSEA. Trimming took off 4 bases at V and 1 base at J, with 11 bases between the two ends. CDR3 size: 13 residues. Sequencing was carried out using FFPE adjacent normal lung tissue. J is TRBJ2-7 and V is TRBV29-1; D not certain. This TCR derives from a person aged 65-85 years with lung adenocarcinoma. CDR3 region: CSVGVGLSYEQYF. CDR3 nucleotide sequence: TGCAGCGTTGGGGTAGGTCTGTCCTACGAGCAGTACTTC.